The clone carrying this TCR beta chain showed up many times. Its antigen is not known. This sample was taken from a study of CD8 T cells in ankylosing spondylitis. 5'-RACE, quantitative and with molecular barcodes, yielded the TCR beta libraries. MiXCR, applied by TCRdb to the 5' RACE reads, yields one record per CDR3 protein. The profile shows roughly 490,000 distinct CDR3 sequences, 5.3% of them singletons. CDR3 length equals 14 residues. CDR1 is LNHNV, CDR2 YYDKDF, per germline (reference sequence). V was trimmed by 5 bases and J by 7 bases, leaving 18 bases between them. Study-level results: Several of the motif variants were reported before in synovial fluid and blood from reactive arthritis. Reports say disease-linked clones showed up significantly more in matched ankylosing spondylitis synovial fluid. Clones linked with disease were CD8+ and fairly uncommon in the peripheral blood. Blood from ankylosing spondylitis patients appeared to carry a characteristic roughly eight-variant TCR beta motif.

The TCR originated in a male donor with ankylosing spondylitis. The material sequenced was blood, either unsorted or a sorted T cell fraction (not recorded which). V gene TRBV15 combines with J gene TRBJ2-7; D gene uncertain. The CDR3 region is CATSPSGSPREQYF. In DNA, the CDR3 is TGTGCCACCAGCCCTTCCGGTAGCCCTCGGGAGCAGTACTTC. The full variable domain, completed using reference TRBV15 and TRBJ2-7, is DAMVIQNPRYQVTQFGKPVTLSCSQTLNHNVMYWYQQKSSQAPKLLFHYYDKDFNNEADTPDNFQSRRPNTSFCFLDIRSPGLGDTAMYLCATSPSGSPREQYFGPGTRLTVT.